The rows below give T cell receptor beta chains drawn from one sample of a study of cytomegalovirus exposure and HLA in healthy donors. Clones were sequenced by immunoSEQ multiplex PCR, and TCRdb holds only the in-frame ones, with some missing. Of 150,000 to 200,000 clones in the sample, around 76% were seen once. Sequences were obtained from PBMCs. These receptors were collected from a woman in her 30s in good health and CMV-seropositive. Each CDR3 is given with its conserved first and last residue. A D gene is named only where the DNA matches it firmly. The size entry is marked missing in some rows and otherwise reads once, few, many or a size class.

v_call,d_call,j_call,clone_size,cdr3_nt,cdr3_aa
TRBV7-9,.,TRBJ1-6,once,TGTGCCAGCAGCTTAGCCGATATGAGCTCCTATAATTCACCCCTCCACTTT,CASSLADMSSYNSPLHF
TRBV28,TRBD1,TRBJ1-4,.,TGTGCCAGCAGCCGGAACAGGGGGACTAATGAAAAACTGTTTTTT,CASSRNRGTNEKLFF
TRBV28,.,TRBJ1-2,.,TGTGCCAGCAGTTTATCCGGCTATGGCTACACCTTC,CASSLSGYGYTF
TRBV6-1,TRBD1,TRBJ1-1,.,TGTGCCAGCCGGACTGGACAGGGCCCTGAAGCTTTCTTT,CASRTGQGPEAFF
TRBV15,TRBD1,TRBJ1-2,.,TGTGCCACCAGCACCCCAATACAGGGGTTATCGAGAGGCTACACCTTC,CATSTPIQGLSRGYTF
TRBV21-1,.,TRBJ1-5,.,TGTGCCAGCAGCAAGGACAGGACTCAGCCCCAGCATTTT,CASSKDRTQPQHF
TRBV9,.,TRBJ1-2,.,TGTGCCAGCAGGGACGGCCCCCGGGGGGCGGATGGCTACACCTTC,CASRDGPRGADGYTF
TRBV10-1,.,TRBJ2-1,.,TGCGCCAGCAGCCCTGTTGGCGGCTTAAACAATGAGCAGTTCTTC,CASSPVGGLNNEQFF
TRBV5-1,TRBD2,TRBJ2-7,.,TGCGCCAGCAGCTTGGACCCGGGACTAGCGACCTACGAGCAGTACTTC,CASSLDPGLATYEQYF
TRBV6-4,TRBD1,TRBJ2-6,.,TGTGCCAGCAGTCGTGGGACAGGAGTCTCTGGGGCCAACGTCCTGACTTTC,CASSRGTGVSGANVLTF
TRBV13,TRBD1,TRBJ1-1,.,TGTGCCAGCAGCGACTCAGGGGGCGAGGATGAAGCTTTCTTT,CASSDSGGEDEAFF
TRBV18,.,TRBJ1-6,.,TGTGCCAGCTCACCGAGTAGCGCAGATTCACCCCTCCACTTT,CASSPSSADSPLHF
TRBV7-2,TRBD2,TRBJ2-1,.,TGTGCCAGCAGCGCCGGGGGGGGGTACAATGAGCAGTTCTTC,CASSAGGGYNEQFF
TRBV6-6,TRBD1,TRBJ1-1,.,TGTGCCAGCAGAAGACAGGGGGCGAAGGACACTGAAGCTTTCTTT,CASRRQGAKDTEAFF
TRBV5-6,TRBD1,TRBJ2-7,.,TGTGCCAGCAGAATCGGACAGGGGAGCTTCTACGAGCAGTACTTC,CASRIGQGSFYEQYF
TRBV11-2,TRBD2,TRBJ2-7,.,TGTGCCAGCAGCTTAGTCTCCCGGCTAGCGGCCCCCTACGAGCAGTACTTC,CASSLVSRLAAPYEQYF
TRBV28,.,TRBJ1-1,.,TGTGCCAGCAGCCGGGACGGGGGGGGCACTGAAGCTTTCTTT,CASSRDGGGTEAFF
TRBV11-2,.,TRBJ2-7,.,TGTGCCAGCAGCCCAACCGCCATTACAGGGAATGTTGGGCTCGAGCAGTACTTC,CASSPTAITGNVGLEQYF
TRBV10-3,TRBD1,TRBJ2-3,.,TGTGCCATCAGTGGGGCACAGGGGGGATTTCAAAGCACAGATACGCAGTATTTT,CAISGAQGGFQSTDTQYF
TRBV6-5,TRBD1,TRBJ1-1,.,TGTGCCAGCAGTTACTCACTGACAGGGGGAACTGAAGCTTTCTTT,CASSYSLTGGTEAFF
TRBV7-9,TRBD2,TRBJ2-1,.,TGTGCCAGCAGCTCCACGGGGGGGAACAATGAGCAGTTCTTC,CASSSTGGNNEQFF
TRBV5-1,.,TRBJ1-4,.,TGCGCCAGCAGCTTGGCAGGGGCCGGTGGGGGTAATGAAAAACTGTTTTTT,CASSLAGAGGGNEKLFF
TRBV7-2,TRBD1,TRBJ2-7,.,TGTGCCAGCAGCTTCCGGACAGGGGGCAACGAGCAGTACTTC,CASSFRTGGNEQYF
TRBV19,TRBD1,TRBJ2-7,.,TGTGCCAGTAGTATCGCCCCACAGGGGAGAGAGCAGTACTTC,CASSIAPQGREQYF
TRBV19,.,TRBJ2-3,.,TGTGCCAGTAGTAGGGGCAGCGGGTGGACAGATACGCAGTATTTT,CASSRGSGWTDTQYF
TRBV27,.,TRBJ2-7,.,TGTGCCAGCAGTTTAGGGAGGGGGGCGTACGAGCAGTACTTC,CASSLGRGAYEQYF
TRBV18,TRBD1,TRBJ1-1,.,TGTGCCAGCTCACCACTGGGCAGGGGGCTAGGCACTGAAGCTTTCTTT,CASSPLGRGLGTEAFF
TRBV5-6,TRBD1,TRBJ2-7,.,TGTGCCAGCAGCTTGTTAGGGACAGGGTCCGACGAGCAGTACTTC,CASSLLGTGSDEQYF
TRBV6-1,.,TRBJ1-1,.,TGTGCCAGCAGGGCACCAGGGCAAGTGGCTTTCTTT,CASRAPGQVAFF
TRBV4-3,.,TRBJ1-2,.,TGCGCCAGCAGCCAAAACTGGCGGGACGGTTATGGCTACACCTTC,CASSQNWRDGYGYTF
TRBV29-1,TRBD1,TRBJ2-7,.,TGCAGCGTTGAGGGGGACAGGGGATCCTACGAGCAGTACTTC,CSVEGDRGSYEQYF
TRBV27,TRBD1,TRBJ1-4,.,TGTGCCAGCAGTGCGCGGACAGGGGGGGATGAAAAACTGTTTTTT,CASSARTGGDEKLFF
TRBV5-1,.,TRBJ1-1,once,TGCGCCAGCAGCGTGGGACTTTCACCCCCCATGAACACTGAAGCTTTCTTT,CASSVGLSPPMNTEAFF
TRBV5-1,TRBD1,TRBJ1-2,once,TGCGCCAGCAGCTTGGAGGGGGCACGGGGCTACACCTTC,CASSLEGARGYTF
TRBV28,TRBD1,TRBJ1-6,.,TGTGCCAGCAGTCCTCCGGGACAGGGGCTCAATTCACCCCTCCACTTT,CASSPPGQGLNSPLHF
TRBV6-5,TRBD1,TRBJ1-1,medium-sized,TGTGCCAGCAGTTCGACAGGGTTGGGCACTGAAGCTTTCTTT,CASSSTGLGTEAFF
TRBV2,TRBD1,TRBJ1-2,.,TGTGCCAGCAACTGGAGACAGGGGGATGGCTACACCTTC,CASNWRQGDGYTF
TRBV9,.,TRBJ2-1,.,TGTGCCAGCAGCGTAGCTCCCCAAAGCGATGAGCAGTTCTTC,CASSVAPQSDEQFF
TRBV29-1,.,TRBJ1-1,.,TGCAGCGTTGAAAGGGGTCTGAACACTGAAGCTTTCTTT,CSVERGLNTEAFF
TRBV9,TRBD1,TRBJ1-1,.,TGTGCCAGCAGCCCCCGCCTCAGACAGGGTTCCACTGAAGCTTTCTTT,CASSPRLRQGSTEAFF
TRBV14,.,TRBJ2-7,.,TGTGCCAGCAGCCAAGACCGTCACCGTTGGCACTTC,CASSQDRHRWHF
TRBV29-1,TRBD1,TRBJ1-2,.,TGCAGCGCCGGGACAGGGTTGGGTGGCTACACCTTC,CSAGTGLGGYTF
TRBV5-1,TRBD1,TRBJ2-5,.,TGCGCCAGCAGTATCGGGACAGCGGAGACCCAGTACTTC,CASSIGTAETQYF
TRBV15,.,TRBJ2-7,.,TGTGCCACCAGCCCGACGACTACCTACGAGCAGTACTTC,CATSPTTTYEQYF
TRBV7-6,TRBD2,TRBJ2-5,.,TGTGCCAGCAGCCCTAGCGGGAGATCGGAAGAGACCCAGTACTTC,CASSPSGRSEETQYF
TRBV30,.,TRBJ2-4,.,TGTGCCTGGACGAAAACGGGGGTAGCCAAAAACATTCAGTACTTC,CAWTKTGVAKNIQYF
TRBV18,.,TRBJ2-1,.,TGTGCCAGCTCACCACCGCAACTAAGCTCCTACAATGAGCAGTTCTTC,CASSPPQLSSYNEQFF
TRBV5-1,.,TRBJ2-3,once,TGCGCCAGCAGCTTGGACGTACAAACAGATACGCAGTATTTT,CASSLDVQTDTQYF
TRBV7-6,.,TRBJ2-3,.,TGTGCCAGCAGCCTGCGGCGGTCAGATACGCAGTATTTT,CASSLRRSDTQYF